This is a list of T cell receptor beta chains from one sample in a study of breast tumors, draining lymph nodes, adjacent tissues. MiXCR was run by TCRdb on the multiplex PCR reads, yielding one entry per CDR3 protein. Of some 66,000 distinct CDR3 sequences listed, less than 60% are singletons. Sequencing used breast tumor tissue. These TCRs come from a female donor with breast cancer. Some clones in this sample may be carry-over from other donors' samples. The CDR3 runs from the conserved cysteine through the conserved F or W. D genes are given only for firm matches. Rows give clone size only sometimes, using once, few, many, or a class for an expanded clone.

TRBJ2-7,NA,TRBV11-2,many,TGTGCCAGCAGCAACAGGGTTTCTTATGAGCAGTACTTC,CASSNRVSYEQYF
TRBJ2-7,NA,TRBV2,NA,TGTGCCAGCAGTGAGGAGACTCCCGCTTCCTACGAGCAGTACTTC,CASSEETPASYEQYF
TRBJ2-5,TRBD2,TRBV11-2,many,TGTGCCAGCAGCCCGAAGCGGGAGTTAAAGACCCAGTACTTC,CASSPKRELKTQYF
TRBJ2-7,NA,TRBV7-2,NA,TGTGCCAGCAGCTTCGCGGGGAACTACGAGCAGTACTTC,CASSFAGNYEQYF
TRBJ1-4,NA,TRBV29-1,NA,TGCAGCGTTGATAGAGGGGACGGTGAAAAACTGTTTTTT,CSVDRGDGEKLFF
TRBJ1-2,NA,TRBV28,many,TGTGCCACCAGAGTGGGGGCTGGGAACTATGGCTACACCTTC,CATRVGAGNYGYTF
TRBJ2-6,TRBD1,TRBV4-3,many,TGCGCCAGTGGGACAGGGGAGACCTCTGGGGCCAACGTCCTGACTTTC,CASGTGETSGANVLTF
TRBJ1-6,NA,TRBV2,NA,TGTGCCAGCAACACTATGGAGGAGAATTCACCCCTCCACTTT,CASNTMEENSPLHF
TRBJ2-1,TRBD1,TRBV19,few,TGTGCCAGTACCCGGACAGGGGAGAACAATGAGCAGTTCTTC,CASTRTGENNEQFF
TRBJ1-2,NA,TRBV14,NA,TGTGCCAGCAGCCAAGTGGCGAGGGGTGGCTACACCTTC,CASSQVARGGYTF
TRBJ2-5,NA,TRBV12-3/TRBV12-4,NA,TGTGCCAGCAGGAACCAAGAGACCCAGTACTTC,CASRNQETQYF
TRBJ2-3,NA,TRBV11-3,few,TGTGCCAGCAGCTTGGGCCCAGATACGCAGTATTTT,CASSLGPDTQYF
TRBJ2-7,TRBD2,TRBV7-2,many,TGTGCCAGCAGCCCCGGGCTAGCGGGAACCTACGAGCAGTACTTC,CASSPGLAGTYEQYF
TRBJ2-7,NA,TRBV2,many,TGTGCCAGCAAGGAGACCGGAGACTACGAGCAGTACTTC,CASKETGDYEQYF
TRBJ1-2,NA,TRBV9,NA,TGTGCCAGCAGTCGACTAGTCGGGGGGCGGGCCGGGGTTGGCTACACCTTC,CASSRLVGGRAGVGYTF
TRBJ1-4,TRBD1,TRBV6-2/TRBV6-3,many,TGTGCCAGCAGTGGACAGGGGAGGTCTACTAATGAAAAACTGTTTTTT,CASSGQGRSTNEKLFF
TRBJ1-2,NA,TRBV5-1,once,TGCGCCAGCAGCTTGGCGGCGGCAGGCTACACCTTC,CASSLAAAGYTF
TRBJ2-5,TRBD1,TRBV6-6,many,TGTGCCAGCAGTCACGGACAGGGAGGAGAGACCCAGTACTTC,CASSHGQGGETQYF
TRBJ2-5,TRBD2,TRBV12-3/TRBV12-4,once,TGTGCACTCCGAGCGGGGGGTGAGCAAGAGACCCAGTACTTC,CALRAGGEQETQYF
TRBJ1-5,NA,TRBV7-6,NA,TGTGCCAGCAGCTTAGGATTTGGGGGGTACCAGCCCCAGCATTTT,CASSLGFGGYQPQHF
TRBJ1-5,TRBD1,TRBV12-3/TRBV12-4,many,TGTGCCAGCAGTTTAGTAGGGACAGGGAGGGTTGGGCCCCAGCATTTT,CASSLVGTGRVGPQHF
TRBJ2-7,TRBD2,TRBV24-1,NA,TGTGCCACCCAGCTTAGCGGGAGCTCCTACGAGCAGTACTTC,CATQLSGSSYEQYF
TRBJ2-5,NA,TRBV2,NA,TGTGCCAGCAGTGAATATCGGGGCCTAGAGACCCAGTACTTC,CASSEYRGLETQYF
TRBJ1-2,NA,TRBV2,NA,TGTGCCAGCAGCCCAGGGACGGAGGGACACCCCACCTATGGCTACACCTTC,CASSPGTEGHPTYGYTF
TRBJ1-3,TRBD1,TRBV2,NA,TGTGCCAGCAGCTCCGGGACAGGGTGGACTGGAAACACCATATATTTT,CASSSGTGWTGNTIYF
TRBJ1-2,NA,TRBV30,many,TGTGCCTGGAGTGTACCGGGGGCGCCTCAAGCTAACTATGGCTACACCTTC,CAWSVPGAPQANYGYTF
TRBJ2-7,TRBD2,TRBV5-1,many,TGCGCCAGCAGCCGGAGCGGGGCTGCCAGCTCCTACGAGCAGTACTTC,CASSRSGAASSYEQYF
TRBJ1-2,NA,TRBV7-2,NA,TGTGCCAGCAGCTTTCAGGGAGCTAACTATGGCTACACCTTC,CASSFQGANYGYTF
TRBJ1-2,NA,TRBV29-1,NA,TGCAGCGCAGGGGACTATGGCTATACCTTC,CSAGDYGYTF
TRBJ2-1,TRBD2,TRBV20-1,NA,TGCAGTGCTACCCAGGGAGCGGGGTACAATGAGCAGTTCTTC,CSATQGAGYNEQFF
TRBJ2-3,TRBD2,TRBV5-1,many,TGCGCCAGCGGGCCCGGGACTAGGACAGATACGCAGTATTTT,CASGPGTRTDTQYF
TRBJ2-7,NA,TRBV20-1,NA,TGCAGTGCTAGAGGCCTGGGGGGGGGACAGGTACGCGAGCAGTACTTC,CSARGLGGGQVREQYF
TRBJ1-4,NA,TRBV6-6,NA,TGTGCCAGCAGTAGGGGCCAGAATGAAAAACTGTTTTTT,CASSRGQNEKLFF
TRBJ2-7,NA,TRBV20-1,NA,TGCAGTGCTAGTCTCCGGGCTAGCTACGAGCAGTACTTC,CSASLRASYEQYF
TRBJ2-5,NA,TRBV6-4,medium-sized,TGTGCCAGCAGTGTTGATAGGAGGGGGACCCAGTACTTC,CASSVDRRGTQYF
TRBJ1-2,NA,TRBV7-9,medium-sized,TGTGCCAGCAGTCAAGACAGCATCGCCGCTAACTATGGCTACACCTTC,CASSQDSIAANYGYTF
TRBJ2-1,NA,TRBV28,NA,TGTGCCAGCTCCTACAATGAGCAGTTCTTC,CASSYNEQFF
TRBJ2-3,NA,TRBV5-1,NA,TGCGCCAGCAGCTTGGCGTCAGCTGCTGCAGATACGCAGTATTTT,CASSLASAAADTQYF
TRBJ2-5,TRBD2,TRBV7-2,NA,TGTGCCAGCAGCTTGGCGGGACTAGCGGATCAAGAGACCCAGTACTTC,CASSLAGLADQETQYF
TRBJ2-5,TRBD2,TRBV20-1,NA,TGCAGTCAGACTAGCGGGGGGGCCCCAGAGACCCAGTACTTC,CSQTSGGAPETQYF
TRBJ2-3,NA,TRBV7-8,NA,TGTGCCAGCAGCTTAGTCCAGCCGGCGGATACGCAGTATTTT,CASSLVQPADTQYF
TRBJ2-6,NA,TRBV5-1,once,TGCGCCAGCAGCTTGGCGGCGGCAGGGGCCAACGTCCTGACTTTC,CASSLAAAGANVLTF
TRBJ1-5,NA,TRBV10-3,NA,TGTGCCATCAGTGATAGGAGCAATCAGCCCCAGCATTTT,CAISDRSNQPQHF
TRBJ1-6,NA,TRBV25-1,NA,TGTGCCAGCAGTGAATTCGGTACACCCCTCCACTTT,CASSEFGTPLHF
TRBJ2-3,TRBD2,TRBV3-1,medium-sized,TGTGCCAGCAGCGGGACTAGCGGGGGGGAAGATACGCAGTATTTT,CASSGTSGGEDTQYF
TRBJ2-1,NA,TRBV7-8,many,TGTGCCAGCAGCCCCTTCGGGGGCCCCAGCTCCTACAATGAGCAGTTCTTC,CASSPFGGPSSYNEQFF
TRBJ1-6,NA,TRBV20-1,once,TGCAGTGCTCAAGGCGAGGGTATGAATTCACCCCTCCACTTT,CSAQGEGMNSPLHF
TRBJ2-7,NA,TRBV7-9,NA,TGTGCCAGCAGCGGATCCGGGACACCGCCCTACGAGCAGTACTTC,CASSGSGTPPYEQYF
TRBJ2-7,TRBD2,TRBV20-1,many,TGCAGTGTTACAAGCGGGAGTATGTCCTACGAGCAGTACTTC,CSVTSGSMSYEQYF
TRBJ2-1,NA,TRBV6-6,NA,TGTGCCAGCGACGAGGGGGGAGGTGAGCAGTTCTTC,CASDEGGGEQFF
TRBJ2-7,NA,TRBV2,NA,TGTGCCAGCAGTGAAGGAGGGCTAGCGCTCTCCTACGAGCAGTACTTC,CASSEGGLALSYEQYF
TRBJ1-5,NA,TRBV19,NA,TGTGCCAGTAGTATCGGGGTTAGCAATCAGCCCCAGCATTTT,CASSIGVSNQPQHF
TRBJ1-6,NA,TRBV12-3/TRBV12-4,NA,TGTGCCAGCAGTTTAGGCAGGCACTCCTATAATTCACCCCTCCACTTT,CASSLGRHSYNSPLHF